This T cell receptor (beta chain) appears in the sequencing data of a study of Graves' ophthalmopathy and Graves' hyperthyroidism. Broader study findings: Ophthalmopathy progression was predicted with 55% to 71% sensitivity and about 72% specificity. Classification of ophthalmopathy versus stable hyperthyroidism by a 13-signature model yielded around 90% sensitivity and 65% to 83% specificity.

In this sample, this clonotype turned up many times. Its cognate antigen is unknown. CDR1 and CDR2 (germline): SEHNR, FQNEAQ (reference sequence). This CDR3 contains 14 residues. Trimming shortened V by 4 bases and J by 6 bases, and 16 bases separated the two germline ends. RNA transcripts provided the template for amplifying TCR beta CDR3 regions. HTBI primers primed a first-round RT-PCR, and a second-round multiplex PCR followed. TCRdb ran MiXCR on the multiplex PCR reads and lists one entry per CDR3 protein. The table lists 300,000 to 400,000 distinct CDR3 sequences, about 18% of them singletons. This clonotype was obtained from an adult woman with stable Graves' hyperthyroidism. This rearrangement joins TRBV7-9 to TRBJ2-7; D may be TRBD2 (6 bases). The source material was peripheral blood. The CDR3 DNA reads as TGTGCCAGCAGCTCCGCGGGGTTCGGGGGCGAGCAGTACTTC. Its protein product is CASSSAGFGGEQYF.